This TCR beta chain was recovered during a study of STAT5B mutations in CD4+ large granular lymphocyte leukemia. Study-level background: Healthy donors showed HLA-associated enrichment of the CDR3 'QG' motif. Findings of the study overall: CD4-sorted patient repertoires seemed more clonal than healthy CD4+ repertoires. Data were not HLA-matched across samples.

The CDR3 length is 14 residues. The V end was cut by 0 bases, the J end by 0 bases, with 4 bases between. Germline assignment: CDR1 SGHTS and CDR2 YDEGEE. Sequencing used immunoSEQ multiplex PCR; TCRdb keeps in-frame clones, though not all of them. Of about 40,000 clones in the sample, about four fifths were seen once. With respect to this clone: Its target is not known.

This clonotype originated in a human donor in good health. The sample comprised CD4+ T cells from blood buffy coats. The gene calls are TRBV5-8 and TRBJ1-5; D is ambiguous. The CDR3 DNA sequence: TGTGCCAGCAGCTTGGTTGGTAGCAATCAGCCCCAGCATTTT. It specifies CASSLVGSNQPQHF.